Reported below is one T cell receptor beta chain. This CDR3 region has 12 residues. Trimming took 6 bases from V and 6 from J, leaving 12 bases between them. CDR1 is SEHNR and CDR2 is FQNEAQ in the germline V gene (reference sequence). This specimen belongs to a study of blood T cell repertoires in COVID-19. Produced via immunoSEQ multiplex PCR; TCRdb's table is partial and in-frame only. The table records around 60,000 clones, around 87% of them present only once. The chain carries TRBV7-9 and TRBJ2-7; the D is unclear. This receptor was identified in a man aged 55 to 70 with active COVID-19. Sequenced: peripheral blood. The CDR3 DNA is TGTGCCAGCAGTCTCACCCCCGGCGAGCAGTACTTC. Amino acid sequence: CASSLTPGEQYF.